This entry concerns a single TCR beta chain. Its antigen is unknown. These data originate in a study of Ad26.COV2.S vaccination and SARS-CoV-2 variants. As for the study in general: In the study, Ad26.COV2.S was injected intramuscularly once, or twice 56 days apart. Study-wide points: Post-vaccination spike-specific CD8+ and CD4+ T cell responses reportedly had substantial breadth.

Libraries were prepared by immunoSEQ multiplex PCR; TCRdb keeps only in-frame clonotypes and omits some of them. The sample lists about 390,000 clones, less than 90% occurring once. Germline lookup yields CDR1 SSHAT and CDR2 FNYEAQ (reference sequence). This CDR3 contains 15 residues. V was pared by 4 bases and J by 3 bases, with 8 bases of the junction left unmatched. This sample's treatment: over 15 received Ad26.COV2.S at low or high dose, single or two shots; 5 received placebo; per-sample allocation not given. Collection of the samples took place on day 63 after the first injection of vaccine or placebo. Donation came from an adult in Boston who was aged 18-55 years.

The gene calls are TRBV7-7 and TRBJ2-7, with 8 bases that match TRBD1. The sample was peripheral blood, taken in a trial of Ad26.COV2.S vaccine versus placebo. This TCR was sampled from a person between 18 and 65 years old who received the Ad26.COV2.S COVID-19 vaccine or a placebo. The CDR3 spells CASSWQGQAIYEQYF. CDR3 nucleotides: TGTGCCAGCAGCTGGCAGGGACAGGCCATCTACGAGCAGTACTTC.